The 32 T cell receptor delta chains listed next were all sequenced from one sample in a study of Vδ1+ human thymocytes. Study outcomes and limitations: Highly polyclonal TRG and TRD repertoires with Gaussian CDR3 length distributions appeared in thymus.

Sequences come from RNA converted to cDNA by reverse transcription. Pooled V-gene forward primers with one constant-region reverse primer generated the CDR3 amplicons by multiplex PCR. TCRdb re-called the multiplex PCR reads through CATT. The table lists 80,000 or so delta-chain clones, approximately 37% of them singletons. The antigens for these receptors are not known. The sequencing input was Vdelta1+ gamma-delta thymocytes from the thymus. Subset here: FACS-sorted CD3+ TCRalphabeta- TCRVdelta1+ TCRVdelta2- thymocytes. All receptors derive from a boy under two years old who had congenital heart surgery.

This chain uses TRDV1 with TRDJ1, with 8 nucleotides matching TRDD3. Trimming took 2 bases from V and 0 from J; bases not matched to a gene: 8. This CDR3 has 17 amino acids. Germline CDR1 is TSWWSYY and CDR2 is QGS. This CDR3 reads CALGEKIGGLYTDKLIF. In DNA, the CDR3 is TGTGCTCTTGGGGAAAAAATTGGGGGATTGTACACCGATAAACTCATCTTT.

This clone occurred a few times. The chain links TRDV1 to TRDJ1; D not resolved. This CDR3 has 20 residues. CDR1 TSWWSYY and CDR2 QGS come from the germline V gene. V lost 0 bases, J lost 5 bases, and 28 bases lay in between. CDR3 in amino acids: CALGELSYASAVLPKDKLIF. Here the CDR3 DNA reads TGTGCTCTTGGGGAACTATCGTATGCTAGTGCTGTACTGCCGAAGGATAAACTCATCTTT.

J is TRDJ1 and V is TRDV1; D possibly corresponds to TRDD3 (5 bases). CDR1 TSWWSYY and CDR2 QGS come from the germline V gene. V was cut by 5 bases and J by 0 bases, with 31 bases left in between. The CDR3 has 21 residues. CDR3 nucleotide sequence: TGTGCTCTTGGGACATGGGCGAACTACCAGGGGAACGCGCCTTACACCGATAAACTCATCTTT. Translating it yields CALGTWANYQGNAPYTDKLIF.

V is TRDV1 and J is TRDJ1, with TRDD3 matching 10 bases. Germline CDR1 is TSWWSYY and CDR2 is QGS. This CDR3 is built from 21 residues. The trim removed 0 bases at V and 2 bases at J, leaving 18 bases unmatched. CDR3 protein: CALGELRVDSTGGFITDKLIF. The CDR3 DNA sequence: TGTGCTCTTGGGGAACTTAGGGTCGATTCCACTGGGGGATTTATTACCGATAAACTCATCTTT.

The chain combines TRDV1 with TRDJ1, with D uncertain. The germline V gene has CDR1 TSWWSYY and CDR2 QGS. Between the trimmed V and J ends, which lost 1 base and 3 bases, there was a span of 30 bases. This CDR3 has 21 amino acids. CDR3 protein: CALGEHRRSRPRDKISDKLIF. In nucleotides, the CDR3 is TGTGCTCTTGGGGAACATCGACGTTCGAGGCCCCGCGACAAGATATCCGATAAACTCATCTTT.

The V call is TRDV1, the J call TRDJ1, with D unresolved. Trimming took 0 bases from V and 7 from J, leaving 18 bases between them. Germline CDR1 and CDR2: TSWWSYY and QGS. The CDR3 covers 16 residues. As DNA, the CDR3 is TGTGCTCTTGGGGAACTAGTTAGGGACACAGGCCCTAAACTCATCTTT. Its translation: CALGELVRDTGPKLIF.

The rearrangement links TRDV1 to TRDJ1; 11 positions agree with TRDD3. The junction had 26 bases not matched to a gene; V was cut back by 4 bases and J by 4 bases. CDR1 is TSWWSYY and CDR2 is QGS in the germline V gene. The CDR3 extends over 22 amino acids. As DNA, the CDR3 is TGTGCTCTTGGGGTCCATCGCCCTCCCCCCCTGTACTGGGGGATAGGAGACGATAAACTCATCTTT. Amino acid sequence: CALGVHRPPPLYWGIGDDKLIF.

The table lists this clone with a few counts. The chain combines TRDV1 with TRDJ1, with D uncertain. The germline V and J ends were trimmed by 4 bases and 0 bases, with 33 bases remaining between them. The CDR3 covers 22 residues. Germline V lookup: CDR1 TSWWSYY, CDR2 QGS. CDR3 nucleotides: TGTGCTCTTGGGGCCCACCGCCAATTAGAGGAAACGTTATCATGGTACACCGATAAACTCATCTTT. It specifies CALGAHRQLEETLSWYTDKLIF.

As regards this clone: Other DNA sequences in the sample encode the same CDR3. The chain has TRDV1 and TRDJ1, with a tentative D call TRDD3 (5 bases). Trimming left V 0 bases short and J 0 bases short, with 14 bases between. CDR3 length equals 17 residues. Germline V gene lookup returns CDR1 TSWWSYY and CDR2 QGS. CDR3 sequence reads: CALGELGSGGYTDKLIF. CDR3 nucleotides: TGTGCTCTTGGGGAACTCGGGTCCGGGGGCTACACCGATAAACTCATCTTT.

This clone was observed a handful of times. The chain has TRDV1 and TRDJ1; the match to TRDD3 covers 10 bases. Germline assignment: CDR1 TSWWSYY and CDR2 QGS. This CDR3 region has 23 residues. With V trimmed by 1 base and J by 7 bases, 30 bases remained unmatched. The CDR3 nucleotides are TGTGCTCTTGGGGAACGCCTTCCTATGGGGGATACTGCACCCCGCTCACACCGAGGTAAACTCATCTTT. This translates into CALGERLPMGDTAPRSHRGKLIF.

The V gene is TRDV1, the J gene TRDJ1; 9 bases are shared with TRDD3. Germline CDR1 is TSWWSYY and CDR2 is QGS. V trimming: 3 bases; J trimming: 0 bases; junction bases outside the gene matches: 17. The CDR3 sequence is 20 residues long. The CDR3 reads CALGDEISYAGGSYTDKLIF. The CDR3 region has the DNA TGTGCTCTTGGGGACGAAATTTCCTACGCTGGGGGATCGTACACCGATAAACTCATCTTT.

This chain connects TRDV1 to TRDJ1, with D perhaps TRDD2 or TRDD3 (7 bases each). CDR3 length: 21 amino acids. Per germline, CDR1 TSWWSYY and CDR2 QGS. Between the trimmed V and J ends, which lost 4 bases and 0 bases, there was a span of 30 bases. This CDR3 is CALGGSFLKYWGSRYTDKLIF. The DNA of the CDR3 is TGTGCTCTTGGGGGATCCTTCCTCAAGTACTGGGGTTCTAGGTACACCGATAAACTCATCTTT.

About this clone: The sample contains more than one DNA sequence encoding this CDR3. The V call is TRDV1, the J call TRDJ1, with D possibly being TRDD3 (10 bases). V was cut by 5 bases and J by 4 bases, with 32 bases left in between. The CDR3 has 20 residues. CDR1 TSWWSYY and CDR2 QGS come from the germline V gene. CDR3 bases: TGTGCTCTTGGGAATCCCTTCCTTCCTACCGGGGGATACGCCGACGATAAACTCATCTTT. Translating gives CALGNPFLPTGGYADDKLIF.

This clone was found a few times. Germline and junction disagree at one end, which may indicate a read error. The sample has other DNA sequences that encode this CDR3 too. J is TRDJ1 and V is TRDV1; D is possibly TRDD3 (6 bases). This CDR3 is built from 15 residues. CDR1 and CDR2 from the germline V gene are TSWWSYY and QGS. CDR3 nucleotide sequence: TGCGCTCTTGGGGATCCCGTTACTGGTCGAGGGGAACTCATCTTT. Amino acid sequence: CALGDPVTGRGELIF.

V usage is TRDV1 and J usage is TRDJ1; a weak D match, TRDD2 (6 bases). The CDR3 extends over 24 amino acids. Germline V gene data show CDR1 as TSWWSYY and CDR2 as QGS. V was trimmed by 0 bases and J by 0 bases, leaving 35 bases between them. The CDR3 region is CALGELAGPTDRRGSRWYTDKLIF. As DNA, the CDR3 is TGTGCTCTTGGGGAACTAGCAGGTCCTACTGACCGTAGGGGCTCCCGCTGGTACACCGATAAACTCATCTTT.

The genes are TRDV1 and TRDJ1, with D possibly being TRDD3 (6 bases). The CDR3 spans 22 residues. The V and J ends lost 0 bases and 0 bases respectively, with 29 bases between them. Germline V lookup: CDR1 TSWWSYY, CDR2 QGS. In nucleotides, the CDR3 is TGTGCTCTTGGGGAACTGCCACTAACCTCACGGGGATTCACATGTAACACCGATAAACTCATCTTT. Protein sequence: CALGELPLTSRGFTCNTDKLIF.

Points on this clone: Other DNA sequences within the sample encode an identical CDR3. The chain employs TRDV1 and TRDJ1, with TRDD3 as a possible D gene (5 bases). CDR1 and CDR2 (germline): TSWWSYY, QGS. V lost 1 base and J lost 0, with 27 bases in between. The length of the CDR3 is 21 residues. CDR3 residues: CALGEPPIPFRTGGHTDKLIF. The CDR3 nucleotides are TGTGCTCTTGGGGAACCACCTATCCCATTCCGTACTGGAGGGCACACCGATAAACTCATCTTT.

The rearrangement links TRDV1 to TRDJ1; a possible D gene is TRDD3 (6 bases). V was pared by 0 bases and J by 0 bases, with 32 bases between. The germline gives CDR1 TSWWSYY, CDR2 QGS. The CDR3 contains 23 residues. Written as DNA, the CDR3 is TGTGCTCTTGGGGAACTTCATCAGGTGGCCCTTTTGACTGGGTTTGAGTACACCGATAAACTCATCTTT. Its translation is CALGELHQVALLTGFEYTDKLIF.

V usage is TRDV1 and J usage is TRDJ1; the match to TRDD3 covers 10 bases. Trimming at V came to 0 bases and at J to 7 bases, leaving 26 bases not matched to a gene. The CDR3 sequence is 22 residues long. The V gene's germline CDR1 is TSWWSYY and CDR2 QGS. CDR3 amino acids: CALGELNAQLLRYWGISGKLIF. DNA of the CDR3: TGTGCTCTTGGGGAACTAAATGCACAACTTCTTCGGTACTGGGGGATTTCTGGTAAACTCATCTTT.

On this clone: The same CDR3 can be traced to other DNA sequences in this sample. This rearrangement joins TRDV1 to TRDJ1; 12 bases fit TRDD3. CDR3 length: 20 residues. Trimming removed 0 bases from V and 4 bases from J; junction bases left unmatched: 15. Germline CDR1 is TSWWSYY and CDR2 is QGS. Here the CDR3 reads CALGELWPYAGGYGDDKLIF. In DNA, the CDR3 is TGTGCTCTTGGGGAACTATGGCCCTACGCTGGGGGATACGGAGACGATAAACTCATCTTT.

The V gene is TRDV1, the J gene TRDJ1; 11 bases fit TRDD3. From germline, CDR1 is TSWWSYY and CDR2 QGS. The trim removed 1 base at V and 2 bases at J, leaving 12 bases unmatched. CDR3 length: 19 amino acids. The CDR3 DNA reads TGTGCTCTTGGGGAACGGCCCTACTGGGGGATAGAAGGGACCGATAAACTCATCTTT. Encoded protein: CALGERPYWGIEGTDKLIF.

The chain combines TRDV1 with TRDJ1, with 10 nucleotides matching TRDD3. CDR1 TSWWSYY and CDR2 QGS come from the germline V gene. The CDR3 is 22 residues long. V trimming: 2 bases; J trimming: 7 bases; junction bases outside the gene matches: 28. The CDR3 sequence: CALGEGLGPTLAYWGIPRKLIF. The CDR3 DNA follows: TGTGCTCTTGGGGAAGGTTTGGGGCCTACGTTAGCTTACTGGGGGATTCCTCGTAAACTCATCTTT.

This clone was found a few times. V is TRDV1 and J is TRDJ1; D may be TRDD3 (8 bases). The CDR3 is 22 amino acids. Trimming cost V 1 base and J 0 bases, with 30 bases left between them. Germline V gives CDR1 TSWWSYY, CDR2 QGS. The DNA for the CDR3 is TGTGCTCTTGGGGAACGGGATTCCTACGTGAGGGCGATACTGGGGGACACCGATAAACTCATCTTT. Its translation: CALGERDSYVRAILGDTDKLIF.

The J gene is TRDJ1, the V gene TRDV1; 7 nucleotides align to TRDD2. Germline V lookup: CDR1 TSWWSYY, CDR2 QGS. V lost 5 bases, J lost 0 bases, and 33 bases stayed unmatched. The CDR3 spans 24 residues. CDR3 region: CALGPGGSYAVLQGALRYTDKLIF. DNA for the CDR3: TGTGCTCTTGGGCCAGGGGGTTCCTACGCTGTACTTCAGGGGGCCCTCCGTTACACCGATAAACTCATCTTT.

The V call is TRDV1, the J call TRDJ1; TRDD3 matches 13 bases. Germline loops: CDR1 TSWWSYY, CDR2 QGS. The CDR3 runs to 22 residues. V was pared by 8 bases and J by 0 bases, with 24 bases of the junction left unmatched. The CDR3 protein is CALSRAYVPHWGIRRYTDKLIF. DNA of the CDR3: TGTGCTCTTTCCCGGGCCTACGTTCCCCACTGGGGGATACGGCGCTACACCGATAAACTCATCTTT.

This clone appeared a few times. The J gene is TRDJ1, the V gene TRDV1; D possibly corresponds to TRDD3 (6 bases). The V end was cut by 3 bases, the J end by 1 base, with 24 bases between. Per the germline V gene, CDR1 is TSWWSYY and CDR2 is QGS. The CDR3 sequence is 19 residues long. DNA for the CDR3: TGTGCTCTTGGGGACCCACCGGGGGGGGAGCCCCATTTCACCGATAAACTCATCTTT. Amino acids: CALGDPPGGEPHFTDKLIF.

This clone was seen a few times. The gene calls are TRDV1 and TRDJ1; D not resolved. CDR3 length equals 15 residues. Germline V gene sequence: CDR1 TSWWSYY, CDR2 QGS. Trimming pared 0 bases from V and 0 bases from J, leaving 8 bases between. The CDR3 sequence is CALGELLIDTDKLIF. For the CDR3, the DNA is TGTGCTCTTGGGGAACTACTCATCGACACCGATAAACTCATCTTT.

V usage is TRDV1 and J usage is TRDJ1; TRDD3 matches 9 bases. The CDR3 has 20 amino acids. The J segment lost 0 bases and the V segment lost 1 base, leaving 15 bases of the junction unmatched. Germline CDR1 and CDR2: TSWWSYY and QGS. In DNA form, the CDR3 reads TGTGCTCTTGGGGAACCTCTAGGGGGGATACCTCACTTATACACCGATAAACTCATCTTT. It yields the protein CALGEPLGGIPHLYTDKLIF.

This chain uses TRDV2 with TRDJ3; 13 positions agree with TRDD3. The CDR3 has 23 amino acids. V lost 0 bases to trimming and J lost 0 bases; unmatched junction nucleotides: 13. The germline CDR1 and CDR2 sequences are GEAIGNYY and EKD. CDR3 in amino acids: CACDTEDWGIRSQSSWDTRQMFF. The CDR3 DNA is TGTGCCTGTGACACCGAGGACTGGGGGATACGCTCCCAGAGCTCCTGGGACACCCGACAGATGTTTTTC.

This clone was seen a handful of times. This sequence joins TRDV1 and TRDJ1; 8 nucleotides align to TRDD3. The CDR3 totals 21 residues. V dropped 0 bases and J dropped 0; count of bases not matched to a gene: 18. Germline V gene data show CDR1 as TSWWSYY and CDR2 as QGS. CDR3 residues: CALGELYPIVAGGQDTDKLIF. CDR3 in DNA: TGTGCTCTTGGGGAACTATACCCTATAGTTGCTGGGGGACAAGACACCGATAAACTCATCTTT.

This clone was detected only a few times. This chain links TRDV1 with TRDJ1, with TRDD3 matching over 9 bases. CDR1 and CDR2 (germline): TSWWSYY, QGS. Losses at the gene ends were 1 base for V and 0 bases for J; bases not matched to a gene: 6. The length of the CDR3 is 17 residues. The CDR3: CALGEPDLGDDTDKLIF. DNA of the CDR3: TGTGCTCTTGGGGAACCCGATCTGGGGGATGACACCGATAAACTCATCTTT.

This sequence joins TRDV2 and TRDJ3; 9 bases match TRDD3. After removal of 5 bases from V and 1 base from J, the junction contained 5 bases not matched to a gene. The germline gives CDR1 GEAIGNYY, CDR2 EKD. The CDR3 length is 17 residues. In nucleotides, the CDR3 is TGTGCCTGTGGGGGATACGCTCTATCCTGGGACACCCGACAGATGTTTTTC. This translates into CACGGYALSWDTRQMFF.